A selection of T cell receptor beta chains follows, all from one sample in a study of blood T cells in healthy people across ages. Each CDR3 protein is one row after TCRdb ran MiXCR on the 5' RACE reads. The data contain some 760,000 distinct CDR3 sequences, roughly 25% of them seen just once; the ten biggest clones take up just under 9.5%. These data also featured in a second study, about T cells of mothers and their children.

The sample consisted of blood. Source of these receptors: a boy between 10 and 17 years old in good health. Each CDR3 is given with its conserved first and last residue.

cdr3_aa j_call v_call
CATRQGPTYEQYF TRBJ2-7 TRBV10-3
CASKAGGHNLYEQYF TRBJ2-7 TRBV6-5
CSAQQGLSYNSPLHF TRBJ1-6 TRBV20-1
CASTQQGRETQYF TRBJ2-5 TRBV5-6
CASSPESGLAVYNEQFF TRBJ2-1 TRBV5-1
CATSETGFHEQYF TRBJ2-7 TRBV24-1
CASSPDRGVDTQYF TRBJ2-3 TRBV28
CASSLEGVRGTEAFF TRBJ1-1 TRBV7-2
CSAHPIQGGGTGELFF TRBJ2-2 TRBV20-1
CASSLDSEETQYF TRBJ2-5 TRBV7-7
CASNWDRREETQYF TRBJ2-5 TRBV7-2
CASSLAVAARETQYF TRBJ2-5 TRBV5-1
CASRLWVAGVRETQYF TRBJ2-5 TRBV6-6
CASSQAGVANYGYTF TRBJ1-2 TRBV4-2
CASSLLQGSPYEQYF TRBJ2-7 TRBV11-1
CASSPRTAGNQETQYF TRBJ2-5 TRBV14
CASSFQSSNQPQHF TRBJ1-5 TRBV7-2
CASSGKSYEQYF . TRBV4-1
CASNSGGLASTDTQYF TRBJ2-3 TRBV28
CASSPTFGGEQYF TRBJ2-7 TRBV27
CASSLRGAPSGGVYNEQFF TRBJ2-1 TRBV5-1
CASSSWSGFETQYF TRBJ2-5 TRBV5-6
CARLPVREETQYF TRBJ2-5 TRBV10-2
CASSLFWGAETQYF TRBJ2-5 TRBV27
CSVAGQYTDTQYF TRBJ2-3 TRBV29-1
CASSAGVAGTTEAFF TRBJ1-1 TRBV9
CASSFGLAGAEQFF TRBJ2-1 TRBV7-3
CASSFGTRSDAQYF TRBJ2-3 TRBV12-3/TRBV12-4
CSASPGTGNSPLHF TRBJ1-6 TRBV20-1
CASNPMEPLTYNEQFF TRBJ2-1 TRBV2
CASSLAGGRSDTQYF TRBJ2-3 TRBV7-2
CASSLGDINTEAFF TRBJ1-1 TRBV2
CAISESANEQFF . TRBV10-3
CASSLPSGQGDSPLHF TRBJ1-6 TRBV3-1
CAGPTGGPNGYTF TRBJ1-2 TRBV6-1
CASSLLAGVSYNEQFF TRBJ2-1 TRBV12-3/TRBV12-4
CSALGKETQYF TRBJ2-5 TRBV20-1
CASSETWAYPLHF TRBJ1-6 TRBV6-1
CASSQEVAGAYQETQYF TRBJ2-5 TRBV4-2
CSVEGQGGITDTQYF TRBJ2-3 TRBV29-1
CASSFSREQIGEQFF TRBJ2-1 TRBV7-9
CASSSGAYHEQYF . TRBV6-5
CASSPRAGGLDEQYF TRBJ2-7 TRBV18
CASSLDRAYTDTQYF TRBJ2-3 TRBV4-3
CASGPGSGTAYEQFF TRBJ2-1 TRBV12-3/TRBV12-4
CASTPWGANVLTF TRBJ2-6 TRBV19
CASSESSGETYTGELFF TRBJ2-2 TRBV2
CSAPLWSFYEQYF TRBJ2-7 TRBV20-1
CSASGVSSSYNEQFF TRBJ2-1 TRBV20-1
CASSLELAENQETQYF TRBJ2-5 TRBV11-2
CSVVGDSYGYTF TRBJ1-2 TRBV29-1
CSVRRGYNSPLHF TRBJ1-6 TRBV29-1
CASSQEGSGTQYF TRBJ2-3 TRBV6-5
CASSFRGFGVQPQHF TRBJ1-5 TRBV5-8
CSATPAVNTGELFF TRBJ2-2 TRBV20-1
CASSEKGAGANVLTF TRBJ2-6 TRBV2
CASSEGIGELTKGYTF TRBJ1-2 TRBV6-1
CSARGGTAPYEQYF TRBJ2-7 TRBV20-1
CASSQEVGTGVDEQFF TRBJ2-1 TRBV3-1